The 27 T cell receptor beta chains reported below all come from one sample, sequenced in a study of regulatory T cells in long-lasting Graves disease. CDR3 regions were amplified by Arm-PCR using iRepertoire HTBI primers to build TCR beta libraries. TCRdb processed the multiplex PCR reads anew with MiXCR; each CDR3 protein has one entry. The repertoire holds about 620,000 distinct CDR3 sequences, with about 16% as singletons. Time point: newly diagnosed GD, antithyroid drugs for less than 3 months. PBMC-derived RNA was used for the TCR library. These data were also reused for a study on T cells in Graves' hyperthyroidism and ophthalmopathy.

The sequencing used peripheral blood mononuclear cells (PBMCs), collected at new diagnosis, from a patient treated with antithyroid drugs. The receptors originated from a woman aged 25 to 39 with Graves disease.

This clonotype was observed at least ten times. V usage is TRBV12-3 or TRBV12-4 and J usage is TRBJ2-7; no firm D call. The DNA end is more similar to TRBJ2-3, so the J call may be wrong. CDR3 size: 11 residues. The CDR3 DNA reads TGTGCCAGCAGCTACCTTGATACGCAGTATTTT. Protein sequence: CASSYLDTQYF.

This clonotype showed up just a few times. The chain is built from TRBV7-8 and TRBJ1-1, with D tentatively TRBD1 (6 bases). Trimming shortened V by 4 bases and J by 0 bases, and 15 bases separated the two germline ends. CDR3 length: 16 residues. Germline V gene sequence: CDR1 SGHVS, CDR2 FQNEAQ. The DNA of the CDR3 is TGTGCCAGCAGCTCCCGTCGACAGGCGGTGAACACTGAAGCTTTCTTT. Residues: CASSSRRQAVNTEAFF.

CDR3 loop: CASAAADTQYF. As DNA, the CDR3 is TGCGCCAGCGCAGCGGCAGATACGCAGTATTTT. This chain connects TRBV10-2 to TRBJ2-3, with a tentative D call TRBD2 (5 bases). The CDR3 contains 11 residues. V was trimmed by 8 bases and J by 4 bases, leaving 7 bases between them. The V gene's germline CDR1 is WSHSY and CDR2 SAAADI.

This clonotype appeared a few times. The chain is built from TRBV5-6 and TRBJ1-5; D is undetermined. Trimming left V 2 bases short and J 5 bases short, with 20 bases between. This CDR3 is 17 amino acids long. Germline CDR1 reads SGHDT; CDR2 reads YYEEEE. CDR3 nucleotides: TGTGCCAGCAGCTTTCAGTTTCCACCTCAGGATTATCAGCCCCAGCATTTT. Amino acids: CASSFQFPPQDYQPQHF.

This clonotype was detected ten times or more. The chain's CDR3 is CASNSLGEREKLFF. The CDR3 DNA sequence: TGTGCCAGCAATTCCTTAGGGGAGCGCGAAAAACTGTTTTTT. The J gene is TRBJ1-4, the V gene TRBV28; possible D gene TRBD1, 5 bases. V was pared by 7 bases and J by 8 bases, with 17 bases between. The CDR3 is 14 amino acids. Germline CDR1 and CDR2: MDHEN and SYDVKM.

V usage is TRBV13 and J usage is TRBJ2-7; no definite D call. The ends were cut back, 5 bases at V and 3 bases at J, with 11 bases in the middle. In germline, CDR1 is PRHDT, CDR2 FYEKMQ (reference sequence). CDR3 length: 13 residues. The CDR3 protein is CASSKDGYYEQYF. The CDR3 region has the DNA TGTGCCAGCAGCAAGGACGGATACTACGAGCAGTACTTC.

This chain connects TRBV6-2 or TRBV6-3 to TRBJ2-4; no firm D call. The germline V gene has CDR1 MNHEY and CDR2 SVGEGT. The CDR3 loop spans 15 amino acids. With 5 bases removed from V and 7 bases from J, the gap between germline ends came to 18 bases. This CDR3 is CASSESTAAKNIQYF. The CDR3, as DNA: TGTGCCAGCAGTGAGTCGACGGCCGCGAAGAACATTCAGTACTTC.

This clonotype was seen repeatedly, ten times or more. CDR3 nucleotides: TGCGCCAGCAGCACCCAAGGGACAGGAGACCCGAACAATGAGCAGTTCTTC. The encoded protein is CASSTQGTGDPNNEQFF. The chain links TRBV5-1 to TRBJ2-1; TRBD1 matches at 8 bases. V trimming: 4 bases; J trimming: 5 bases; junction bases outside the gene matches: 14. The CDR3 runs to 17 residues. From germline, CDR1 is SGHRS and CDR2 YFSETQ.

Only a few counts were recorded for this clonotype. The chain carries TRBV20-1 and TRBJ2-1, with 7 bases identical to TRBD2. The CDR3 has 16 amino acids. CDR1 is DFQATT and CDR2 is SNEGSKA in the germline V gene (reference sequence). J was trimmed by 5 bases and V by 3 bases; bases with no gene match: 13. The CDR3 protein is CSASNRAGRRHNEQFF. The DNA for the CDR3 is TGCAGTGCTAGTAATCGAGCGGGACGGAGGCACAATGAGCAGTTCTTC.

Many counts were recorded for this clonotype. The J gene is TRBJ1-5, the V gene TRBV27; 8 bases align to TRBD1. This CDR3 is built from 17 residues. After removal of 3 bases from V and 0 bases from J, the junction contained 7 bases not matched to a gene. CDR1 MNHEY and CDR2 SMNVEV come from the germline V gene (reference sequence). In DNA, the CDR3 is TGTGCCAGCAGTTTTGGAGGACAGGGAGATAGCAATCAGCCCCAGCATTTT. Protein product: CASSFGGQGDSNQPQHF.

This chain connects TRBV5-4 to TRBJ1-6, with D possibly matching TRBD1 (6 bases). Germline CDR1 and CDR2: SGHNT and YYREEE (reference sequence). Trimming removed 2 bases at V and 5 bases at J, with 11 bases between. The CDR3 consists of 15 residues. CDR3 DNA: TGTGCCAGCAGCTTTGGACAGCGAGATAATTCACCCCTCCACTTT. This gives the protein CASSFGQRDNSPLHF.

This clonotype has at least ten counts. The rearrangement links TRBV28 to TRBJ2-5; 10 bases line up with TRBD2. CDR3 length equals 15 residues. Germline lookup yields CDR1 MDHEN and CDR2 SYDVKM. V was pared by 3 bases and J by 3 bases, with 4 bases of the junction left unmatched. The CDR3 is CASSFFGLAEETQYF. Written as DNA, the CDR3 is TGTGCCAGCAGTTTCTTTGGACTAGCGGAAGAGACCCAGTACTTC.

This clonotype was seen ten or more times. This sequence joins TRBV6-2 or TRBV6-3 and TRBJ2-5; 11 bases align to TRBD1. The germline gives CDR1 MNHEY, CDR2 SVGEGT. V gave up 11 bases and J gave up 0 bases; unmatched junction bases: 8. This CDR3 region has 15 residues. This CDR3 reads CAGGWDRGDQETQYF. The CDR3 coding sequence is TGTGCCGGGGGTTGGGACAGGGGGGACCAAGAGACCCAGTACTTC.

This clonotype was observed many times. This chain uses TRBV29-1 with TRBJ1-3, with no clear D. This CDR3 contains 12 residues. The V and J ends lost 4 bases and 2 bases respectively, with 6 bases between them. CDR1 SQVTM and CDR2 ANQGSEA come from the germline V gene. CDR3 bases: TGCAGCGTTGTTGGGGCTGGAAACACCATATATTTT. The encoded protein is CSVVGAGNTIYF.

This clonotype has a count of ten or more. This sequence joins TRBV7-9 and TRBJ2-7; TRBD2 matches 9 bases. Germline V gives CDR1 SEHNR, CDR2 FQNEAQ (reference sequence). The CDR3 covers 15 residues. V trimming: 2 bases; J trimming: 6 bases; junction bases outside the gene matches: 8. The CDR3 DNA is TGTGCCAGCAGCTTACTTCGCGGGAGGGCCACCGAGCAGTACTTC. This gives the protein CASSLLRGRATEQYF.

This clonotype was counted many times. The CDR3 DNA is TGTGCCAGCAGCCCTTTCGGACAGGGCAGGGGCAATGAGCAGTTCTTC. Its translation is CASSPFGQGRGNEQFF. J is TRBJ2-1 and V is TRBV7-2; 8 bases match TRBD1. V shed 5 bases and J 6 bases; nucleotides not matched to a gene: 12. CDR1 is SGHTA, CDR2 FQGNSA, per germline. CDR3 length: 16 amino acids.

This clonotype was observed at least ten times. This rearrangement joins TRBV20-1 to TRBJ1-1, with D perhaps TRBD1 (6 bases). V was clipped by 2 bases and J by 3 bases, with 7 bases between them. This CDR3 has 12 amino acids. Germline V gene lookup returns CDR1 DFQATT and CDR2 SNEGSKA (reference sequence). The CDR3 loop is CSARKGDTEAFF. The CDR3 nucleotides read TGCAGTGCTAGAAAGGGGGACACTGAAGCTTTCTTT.

With respect to this clonotype: A much larger clone differs from this one at a single base, so this may be a read error. The chain couples TRBV3-1 to TRBJ1-5, with a tentative D call TRBD1 (6 bases). This CDR3 contains 14 residues. The V end was cut by 5 bases, the J end by 3 bases, with 11 bases between. CDR1 is LGHDT, CDR2 YNNKEL, per germline (reference sequence). In nucleotides, the CDR3 is TGTGCCAGCAGCGGGGGGCAGCTCAATCAGCCCCAGCATTTT. Translation gives CASSGGQLNQPQHF.

The CDR3 protein is CASRLAGAGVVDTQYF. CDR3 nucleotides: TGTGCCAGCAGACTAGCAGGGGCGGGAGTCGTAGATACGCAGTATTTT. The genes are TRBV7-8 and TRBJ2-3; weak D call: TRBD2 (7 bases). V shed 6 bases and J shed 5 bases, with 21 bases lying between them. Germline CDR1 reads SGHVS; CDR2 reads FQNEAQ. The CDR3 sequence is 16 residues long.

At least ten counts were recorded for this clonotype. The gene calls are TRBV2 and TRBJ1-6; D is ambiguous. The ends were cut back, 7 bases at V and 10 bases at J, with 14 bases in the middle. The CDR3 is 13 amino acids. Germline loops: CDR1 SNHLY, CDR2 FYNNEI. The chain's CDR3 is CASIRGVGSPLHF. In nucleotides, the CDR3 is TGTGCCAGCATTCGGGGAGTAGGGTCACCCCTCCACTTT.

V gene TRBV20-1 combines with J gene TRBJ2-1; TRBD2 matches at 11 bases. CDR1 and CDR2 (germline): DFQATT, SNEGSKA (reference sequence). The CDR3 contains 15 residues. Trimming took 3 bases from V and 4 from J; bases not matched to a gene: 5. The CDR3 here is CSARRLAGTYNEQFF. The CDR3 DNA sequence: TGCAGTGCTAGGAGACTAGCGGGAACTTACAATGAGCAGTTCTTC.

J is TRBJ2-1 and V is TRBV19; 10 bases fit TRBD2. Per the germline V gene, CDR1 is LNHDA and CDR2 is SQIVND (reference sequence). Trimming took 4 bases from V and 4 from J; bases not matched to a gene: 4. The CDR3 spans 15 residues. The CDR3 DNA reads as TGTGCCAGTAGTAGCCTAGCGGGAGATTACAATGAGCAGTTCTTC. Its protein is CASSSLAGDYNEQFF. Complete variable domain (other parts from reference TRBV19 and TRBJ2-1): DGGITQSPKYLFRKEGQNVTLSCEQNLNHDAMYWYRQDPGQGLRLIYYSQIVNDFQKGDIAEGYSVSREKKESFPLTVTSAQKNPTAFYLCASSSLAGDYNEQFFGPGTRLTVL.

The V gene is TRBV19, the J gene TRBJ1-2; 9 positions match TRBD1. The CDR3 loop spans 15 amino acids. V was pared by 3 bases and J by 3 bases, with 5 bases of the junction left unmatched. Looked up from germline, CDR1 is LNHDA and CDR2 is SQIVND (reference sequence). The CDR3 loop reads CASSIWDRAHYGYTF. The DNA of the CDR3 is TGTGCCAGTAGTATTTGGGACAGGGCTCACTATGGCTACACCTTC.

The gene calls are TRBV19 and TRBJ1-1, with no clear D. Germline V lookup: CDR1 LNHDA, CDR2 SQIVND (reference sequence). Trimming removed 5 bases from V and 7 bases from J, with 17 bases in between. The CDR3 is 14 residues long. For the CDR3, the DNA is TGTGCCAGTAGTCCCCTGACTGGACGTGATGAAGCTTTCTTT. Its protein is CASSPLTGRDEAFF.

The rearrangement joins TRBV29-1 to TRBJ2-2; D may be TRBD1 or TRBD2 (6 bases each). The CDR3 is 14 amino acids. CDR1 SQVTM and CDR2 ANQGSEA come from the germline V gene. Trimming pared 3 bases from V and 6 bases from J, leaving 14 bases between. The CDR3 sequence: CSVDLGGRAGELFF. DNA for the CDR3: TGCAGCGTTGATTTGGGGGGCAGAGCCGGGGAGCTGTTTTTT.

This clonotype appeared many times. This chain links TRBV28 with TRBJ2-7; D not resolved. Germline assignment: CDR1 MDHEN and CDR2 SYDVKM. There are 13 residues in the CDR3. The V end was cut by 2 bases, the J end by 2 bases, with 7 bases between. CDR3: CASSLPPTYEQYF. The CDR3 DNA follows: TGTGCCAGCAGTTTACCCCCCACCTACGAGCAGTACTTC.

There are many counts of this clonotype. V gene TRBV3-1 combines with J gene TRBJ2-7; 11 nucleotides agree with TRBD1. V shed 3 bases, J shed 5 bases, and the junction held 9 bases outside the gene matches. Germline loops: CDR1 LGHDT, CDR2 YNNKEL (reference sequence). The CDR3 is made up of 16 amino acids. CDR3 sequence (DNA): TGTGCCAGCAGCCATGGGACAGGGGGTATTTCGGACGAGCAGTACTTC. Its translation: CASSHGTGGISDEQYF.